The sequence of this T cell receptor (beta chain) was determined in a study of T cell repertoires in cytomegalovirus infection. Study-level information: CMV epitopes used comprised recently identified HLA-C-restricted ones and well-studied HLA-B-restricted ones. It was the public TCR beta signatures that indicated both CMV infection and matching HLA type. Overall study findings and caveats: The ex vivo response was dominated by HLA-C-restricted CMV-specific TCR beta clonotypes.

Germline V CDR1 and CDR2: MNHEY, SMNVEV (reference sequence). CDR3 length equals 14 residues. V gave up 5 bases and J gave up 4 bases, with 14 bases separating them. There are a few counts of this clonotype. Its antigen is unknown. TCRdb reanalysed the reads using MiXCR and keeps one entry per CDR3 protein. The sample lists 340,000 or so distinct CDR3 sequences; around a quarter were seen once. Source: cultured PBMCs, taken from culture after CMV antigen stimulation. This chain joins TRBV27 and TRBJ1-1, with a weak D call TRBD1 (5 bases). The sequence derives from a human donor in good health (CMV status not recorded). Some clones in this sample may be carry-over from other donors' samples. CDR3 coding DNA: TGTGCCAGCAGTGCAGGGTGGATCGGCACTGAAGCTTTCTTT. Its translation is CASSAGWIGTEAFF.